This T cell receptor (beta chain) was observed in a study of T-cell memory formation after mild COVID-19. Study outcomes and limitations: CD4+ contracting clones lay mainly in CM and EM, CD8+ ones in EMRA. Later expanders leaned toward CD4+, whereas clones contracting from day 15 to 85 were balanced CD4/CD8. Detection of some responders pre-infection suggested pre-existing cross-reactive memory T cells participated.

Germline lookup yields CDR1 SGHNT and CDR2 YYREEE (reference sequence). Trimming cost V 1 base and J 5 bases; bases outside gene matches: 2. The CDR3 runs to 14 residues. Points on this clonotype: Its antigen is not known.

TCRdb reprocessed the 5' RACE reads with MiXCR, giving one entry per CDR3 protein. The repertoire holds just under 550,000 distinct CDR3 sequences, with around 20% as singletons. The sequencing input was PBMCs or a T cell subset sorted from them (not recorded which). The V gene is TRBV5-4, the J gene TRBJ2-3, with 9 bases matching TRBD2. This clonotype originated in an adult woman who had mild COVID-19 (a few samples of this study predate the infection). Cell type and time point are not known. The CDR3 DNA is TGTGCCAGCAGCTTGCAACTAGCGGGAGATACGCAGTATTTT. This translates into CASSLQLAGDTQYF.